This TCR beta chain was sequenced during a study of tumor and adjacent non-tumor tissue in lung cancer. Study context: Histology: about twelve adenocarcinoma, 2 squamous cell carcinoma, 1 small cell lung cancer. Samples averaged about 4.2 million productive TCRbeta reads each.

CDR1 is SQVTM, CDR2 ANQGSEA, per germline. The V end was cut by 5 bases, the J end by 4 bases, with 11 bases between. The CDR3 covers 12 residues. Findings and limits, study-wide: Tumor repertoires had a smaller top 100 clone share than normal lung. Tumor tissue had significantly higher TCR diversity than normal lung.

Remarks on this clonotype: As yet, its antigen is unknown.

TCRbeta libraries were built with three rounds of nested PCR, modified from ARM-PCR. MiXCR, run by TCRdb on the multiplex PCR reads, gives a single entry per CDR3 protein. The table lists under 100,000 distinct CDR3 sequences, roughly two thirds of them singletons. The template was RNA from unsorted bulk tissue. This clonotype was sampled from a man aged 65 to 85 with non-small cell lung cancer. The chain recombines TRBV29-1 with TRBJ1-1; D not resolved. Sequencing was done on a sample of lung tumor tissue. The CDR3 DNA reads TGCAGCGTTAGGATGGGATTCACTGAAGCTTTCTTT. This codes for CSVRMGFTEAFF.